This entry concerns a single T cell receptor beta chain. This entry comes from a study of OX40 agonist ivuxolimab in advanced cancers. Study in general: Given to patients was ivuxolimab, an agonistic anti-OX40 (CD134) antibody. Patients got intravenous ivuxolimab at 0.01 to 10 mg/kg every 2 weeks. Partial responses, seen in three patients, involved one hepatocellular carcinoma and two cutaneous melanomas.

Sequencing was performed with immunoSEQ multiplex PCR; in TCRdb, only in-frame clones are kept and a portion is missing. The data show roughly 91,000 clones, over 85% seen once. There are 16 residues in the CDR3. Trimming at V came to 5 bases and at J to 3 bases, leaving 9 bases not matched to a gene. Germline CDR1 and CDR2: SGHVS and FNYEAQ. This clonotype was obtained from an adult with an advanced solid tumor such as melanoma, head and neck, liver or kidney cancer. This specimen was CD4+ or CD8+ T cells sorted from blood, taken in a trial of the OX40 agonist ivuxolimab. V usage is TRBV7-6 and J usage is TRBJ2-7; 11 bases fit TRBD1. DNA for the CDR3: TGTGCCAGCAGCACAGGGGGACAGGGGGTTGTCTACGAGCAGTACTTC. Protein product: CASSTGGQGVVYEQYF.